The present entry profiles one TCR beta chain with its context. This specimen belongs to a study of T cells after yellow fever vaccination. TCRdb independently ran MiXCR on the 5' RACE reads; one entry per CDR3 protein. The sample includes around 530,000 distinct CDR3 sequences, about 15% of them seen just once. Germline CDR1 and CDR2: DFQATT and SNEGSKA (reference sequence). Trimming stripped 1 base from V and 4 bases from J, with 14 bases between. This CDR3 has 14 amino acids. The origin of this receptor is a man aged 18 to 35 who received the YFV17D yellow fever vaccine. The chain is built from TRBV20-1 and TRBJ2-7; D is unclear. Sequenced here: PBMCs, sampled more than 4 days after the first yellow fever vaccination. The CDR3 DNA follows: TGCAGTGCTAGAGGCCCCGACCAGCTTTACGAGCAGTACTTC. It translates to CSARGPDQLYEQYF.